The rows below give T cell receptor beta chains drawn from one sample of a study of CD8+ T cells in alopecia areata. TCRdb's table, derived via immunoSEQ multiplex PCR, lists solely in-frame clones and lacks some. The sample has about 69,000 clones, roughly three fifths seen once. Sequenced material: CD8+ T cells sorted from blood, taken at week 0. Every receptor here comes from a human donor with alopecia areata. The CDR3 runs from the conserved cysteine through the conserved F or W. Fields, in order: clone size, D gene, V gene, J gene, CDR3 protein, CDR3 DNA. A D gene is named only where the DNA matches it firmly. Size is stated for part of the rows, as once, few or many counts, or as a class when the clone is expanded.

>few|.|TRBV4-1|TRBJ2-4
CASSQDTPGTLAKNIQYF
TGCGCCAGCAGCCAAGACACTCCCGGGACACTAGCCAAAAACATTCAGTACTTC
>.|TRBD1|TRBV29-1|TRBJ1-4
CSVADRGTLNEKLFF
TGCAGCGTCGCCGACAGGGGAACTCTTAATGAAAAACTGTTTTTT
>.|.|TRBV5-6|TRBJ1-2
CASSLEGQGGNYGYTF
TGTGCCAGCAGCTTGGAAGGGCAGGGAGGTAACTATGGCTACACCTTC
>.|.|TRBV29-1|TRBJ2-7
CSVDDPAGYEQYF
TGCAGCGTTGATGACCCCGCGGGCTACGAGCAGTACTTC
>few|TRBD1|TRBV5-1|TRBJ1-1
CASSLDRMNTEAFF
TGCGCCAGCAGCCTGGACAGGATGAACACTGAAGCTTTCTTT
>.|.|TRBV23-1|TRBJ1-5
CASSQLRKHF
TGCGCCAGCAGTCAACTCAGAAAGCATTTT
>once|TRBD2|TRBV4-3|TRBJ2-1
CASSPRGGYSYNEQFF
TGCGCCAGCAGCCCACGCGGGGGTTACTCCTACAATGAGCAGTTCTTC
>.|.|TRBV29-1|TRBJ1-1
CSVQFSYTEAFF
TGCAGCGTTCAGTTTTCCTACACTGAAGCTTTCTTT
>.|TRBD2|TRBV27|TRBJ2-7
CASSLPTSGGAYSSYEQYF
TGTGCCAGCAGTTTGCCGACTAGCGGGGGGGCCTATTCCTCCTACGAGCAGTACTTC
>few|TRBD1|TRBV4-3|TRBJ2-1
CASSHTGGSYNEQFF
TGCGCCAGCAGCCATACAGGGGGCTCCTACAATGAGCAGTTCTTC
>.|TRBD2|TRBV9|TRBJ2-5
CASTESGVAQETQYF
TGTGCCAGCACTGAAAGCGGGGTCGCCCAAGAGACCCAGTACTTC
>few|.|TRBV2|TRBJ2-7
CASRREVNQNYEQYF
TGTGCCAGCAGAAGAGAAGTGAACCAGAACTACGAGCAGTACTTC
>.|.|TRBV7-2|TRBJ2-4
CASSLRAGRKNIQYF
TGTGCCAGCAGCTTACGTGCGGGACGGAAAAACATTCAGTACTTC
>.|.|TRBV14|TRBJ2-3
CASSPTGREYTDTQYF
TGTGCCAGCAGCCCCACCGGCAGGGAATACACAGATACGCAGTATTTT
>.|.|TRBV19|TRBJ1-5
CASSIVHRGNQPQHF
TGTGCCAGTAGTATCGTCCACCGTGGCAATCAGCCCCAGCATTTT
>.|.|TRBV30|TRBJ1-2
CAWSVYGMGLTYGYTF
TGTGCCTGGAGTGTATACGGGATGGGATTGACCTATGGCTACACCTTC
>.|.|TRBV7-3|TRBJ2-2
CASSSGVSTGELFF
TGTGCCAGCAGCTCAGGGGTATCCACCGGGGAGCTGTTTTTT
>.|.|TRBV27|TRBJ2-7
CASSLRGGGGYEQYF
TGTGCCAGCAGTTTACGAGGGGGGGGCGGCTACGAGCAGTACTTC
>once|TRBD1|TRBV30|TRBJ1-2
CAWSHLSRGDGYTF
TGTGCCTGGAGCCACCTTAGCAGGGGGGATGGCTACACCTTC
>.|TRBD1|TRBV9|TRBJ1-3
CASSVDGTAGNTIYF
TGTGCCAGCAGCGTAGACGGGACAGCTGGAAACACCATATATTTT
>.|.|TRBV28|TRBJ2-7
CASSLYLTVQGADEQYF
TGTGCCAGCAGTTTATATTTGACTGTACAGGGAGCAGACGAGCAGTACTTC
>.|.|TRBV7-9|TRBJ2-1
CASSPKRVSYNEQFF
TGTGCCAGCAGCCCCAAGCGGGTATCTTACAATGAGCAGTTCTTC
>once|TRBD1|TRBV27|TRBJ2-7
CASSFYRGYEQYF
TGTGCCAGCAGTTTCTACAGGGGCTACGAGCAGTACTTC
>.|.|TRBV5-1|TRBJ2-7
CASSLESSYEQYF
TGCGCCAGCAGCTTGGAAAGCTCCTACGAGCAGTACTTC
>.|.|TRBV27|TRBJ1-4
CASSLRGGVNEKLFF
TGTGCCAGCAGTTTAAGAGGGGGTGTGAATGAAAAACTGTTTTTT
>.|TRBD1|TRBV5-1|TRBJ2-1
CASSLAEGAHNEQFF
TGCGCCAGCAGCTTGGCCGAGGGGGCGCACAATGAGCAGTTCTTC
>few|.|TRBV4-1|TRBJ2-5
CASSHLGATEGTQYF
TGCGCCAGCAGCCACTTGGGAGCTACGGAAGGGACCCAGTACTTC
>.|.|TRBV25-1|TRBJ2-5
CASSGGTQYF
TGTGCCAGCAGTGGGGGGACCCAGTACTTC
>.|.|TRBV7-2|TRBJ2-1
CASSSTGRLPYNEQFF
TGTGCCAGCAGCTCGACGGGACGTCTACCCTACAATGAGCAGTTCTTC
>.|.|TRBV5-6|TRBJ1-2
CASSLNDYGYTF
TGTGCCAGCAGCTTGAATGACTATGGCTACACCTTC
>.|.|TRBV7-9|TRBJ2-7
CASSLASYTSYEQYF
TGTGCCAGCAGCTTAGCTTCCTATACCTCGTACGAGCAGTACTTC
>.|TRBD1|TRBV4-1|TRBJ1-1
CASSQVTGGTEAFF
TGCGCCAGCAGCCAAGTGACAGGGGGCACTGAAGCTTTCTTT
>.|TRBD2|TRBV5-1|TRBJ2-1
CASPGLAGVLEQFF
TGCGCCAGCCCTGGACTAGCGGGAGTGCTTGAGCAGTTCTTC
>few|TRBD1|TRBV27|TRBJ1-2
CASSQIERTGGLSYGYTF
TGTGCCAGCAGCCAGATAGAAAGGACAGGGGGGTTATCGTATGGCTACACCTTC
>once|TRBD1|TRBV9|TRBJ1-2
CASSDRQGTYGYTF
TGTGCCAGCAGCGACCGACAGGGGACCTATGGCTACACCTTC
>few|.|TRBV6-1|TRBJ2-1
CASRDTSGANEQFF
TGTGCCAGCAGAGATACCTCAGGGGCGAATGAGCAGTTCTTC
>.|TRBD1|TRBV7-6|TRBJ1-5
CASSGTGGQPQHF
TGTGCCAGCAGCGGGACAGGGGGCCAGCCCCAGCATTTT
>.|.|TRBV7-2|TRBJ2-7
CASSSNPLEQYF
TGTGCCAGCAGCTCAAATCCACTGGAGCAGTACTTC
>once|.|TRBV29-1|TRBJ2-1
CSVPASRQVYNEQFF
TGCAGCGTTCCTGCAAGTAGACAGGTATACAATGAGCAGTTCTTC